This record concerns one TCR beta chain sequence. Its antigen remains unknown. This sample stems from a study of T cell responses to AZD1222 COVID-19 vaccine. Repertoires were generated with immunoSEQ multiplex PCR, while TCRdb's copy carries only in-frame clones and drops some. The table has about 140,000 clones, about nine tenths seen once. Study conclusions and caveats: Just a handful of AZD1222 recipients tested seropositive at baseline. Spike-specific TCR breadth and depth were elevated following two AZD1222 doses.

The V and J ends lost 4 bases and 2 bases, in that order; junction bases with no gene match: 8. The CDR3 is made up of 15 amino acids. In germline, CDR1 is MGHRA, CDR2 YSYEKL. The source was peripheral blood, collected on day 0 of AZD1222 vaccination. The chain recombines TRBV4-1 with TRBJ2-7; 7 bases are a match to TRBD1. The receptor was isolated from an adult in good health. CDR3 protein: CASSRDRDITYEQYF. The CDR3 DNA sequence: TGCGCCAGCAGCCGAGACAGGGACATAACCTACGAGCAGTACTTC.